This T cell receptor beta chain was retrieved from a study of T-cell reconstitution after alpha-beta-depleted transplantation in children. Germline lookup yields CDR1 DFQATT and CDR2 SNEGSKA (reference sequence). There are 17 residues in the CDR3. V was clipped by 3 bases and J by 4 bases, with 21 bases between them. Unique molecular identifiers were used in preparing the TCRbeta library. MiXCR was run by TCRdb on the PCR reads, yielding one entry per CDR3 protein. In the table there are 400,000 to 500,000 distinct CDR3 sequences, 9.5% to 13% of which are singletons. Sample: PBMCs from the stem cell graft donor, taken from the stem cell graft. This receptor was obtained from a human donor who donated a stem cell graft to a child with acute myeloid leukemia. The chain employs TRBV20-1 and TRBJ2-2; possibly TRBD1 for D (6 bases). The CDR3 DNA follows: TGCAGTGCTAGGAACCCCGGCGCAGGGGCGGGCACCGGGGAGCTGTTTTTT. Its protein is CSARNPGAGAGTGELFF.